The TCR beta chain described here comes from a study of CD8+CD57+ T cells in acquired aplastic anemia. Patients sequenced had flow cytometry evidence of CD8+CD57+ cell expansion. Germline lookup yields CDR1 MGHDK and CDR2 SYGVNS. CDR3 length: 17 residues. V lost 8 bases and J lost 5, with 25 bases in between. Genomic DNA, the template, was used for profiling of the TCR beta VDJ and CDR3. MiXCR, run by TCRdb on the reads, gives a single entry per CDR3 protein. The data contain 150,000 to 200,000 distinct CDR3 sequences, 47% of them singletons. Sequenced input: sorted CD4+, CD8+, or CD8+CD57+ T cells (not recorded which) from PBMCs. The rearrangement uses TRBV25-1 and TRBJ1-3, with a weak D call TRBD1 (5 bases). The sequence was collected from a human donor with aplastic anemia. The CDR3 nucleotides read TGTGCCAGCTCACCACCGTCAGGGCGTACATCTAGAAACACCATATATTTT. This sequence encodes CASSPPSGRTSRNTIYF.